This T cell receptor beta chain was documented in a study of PD-1 blockade in classical Hodgkin lymphoma. Study summary: Every 2 weeks, patients had 3 mg/kg nivolumab intravenously.

Clones were sequenced by immunoSEQ multiplex PCR, and TCRdb holds only the in-frame ones, with some missing. The table records 90,000 to 140,000 clones, about 92% of them present only once. Regarding time point: cycle 4 day 1 (C4D1), after more than five weeks of nivolumab. Each patient relapsed following autologous stem cell transplantation, and prior brentuximab vedotin exposure differed. The origin of this receptor is a human donor with classical Hodgkin lymphoma. This material consisted of peripheral blood mononuclear cells (PBMCs), taken before the fourth cycle of nivolumab.

CDR3 protein: CASSQSFPGGGPEAFF. Written as DNA, the CDR3 is TGCGCCAGCAGCCAAAGTTTTCCGGGAGGGGGTCCTGAAGCTTTCTTT. This chain links TRBV4-1 with TRBJ1-1; possible D gene TRBD1, 6 bases. The V gene lost 2 bases and the J gene lost 6 bases, with 19 bases spanning the gap. CDR3 length equals 16 residues. The germline CDR1 and CDR2 sequences are MGHRA and YSYEKL.